The 32 T cell receptor beta chains listed next were all sequenced from one sample in a study of molecular identifiers for immune sequencing clone quantification. TCRdb itself ran the PCR reads through MiXCR, one entry per CDR3 protein. The table shows just under 650,000 distinct CDR3 sequences, with roughly 21% occurring only once. Sample: naive CD8+ T cells from blood, with Jurkat cell RNA spiked in. Specified subset: FACS-sorted CD8+CD4-CCR7+CD45RA+ naive T cells. The source of these receptors is a human donor in good health. Some libraries in this study had Jurkat cell RNA spiked in.

The table lists this clonotype with many counts. The chain recombines TRBV29-1 with TRBJ2-2; D is possibly TRBD2 (6 bases). V lost 7 bases and J lost 0, with 12 bases in between. Germline V gene sequence: CDR1 SQVTM, CDR2 ANQGSEA. The CDR3 is 14 amino acids. CDR3 loop: CSAGLEPNTGELFF. CDR3 DNA: TGCAGCGCGGGACTCGAACCGAACACCGGGGAGCTGTTTTTT.

Points on this clonotype: Just one base apart from a much larger clone, this may be a read error. This sequence joins TRBV7-9 and TRBJ2-5; unclear D gene. Germline V gene lookup returns CDR1 SEHNR and CDR2 FQNEAQ (reference sequence). The CDR3 covers 14 residues. CDR3 DNA sequence: TGTGCCGGCAGCTTAGTTTCCCTGCAAGAGACCCAGTACTTC. Its translation is CAGSLVSLQETQYF.

With regard to this clonotype: Possible read error: a much larger clone is one base away. The chain combines TRBV5-6 with TRBJ2-7; D may match TRBD1 or TRBD2 (6 bases each). V shed 3 bases and J shed 6 bases, with 13 bases lying between them. CDR3 length: 13 amino acids. Germline values: CDR1 SGHDT, CDR2 YYEEEE. Written as DNA, the CDR3 is TGTGCCAGCAGCTGGAGGGGGGCGCCCGAGCAGTACTTC. Translating it yields CASSWRGAPEQYF.

This clonotype has more than one count but fewer than ten. A read error may account for a junction end that differs from germline. The chain uses TRBV6-5 and TRBJ2-7; D is undetermined. The CDR3 has 15 amino acids. Germline CDR1 and CDR2: MNHEY and SVGAGI. CDR3: CAGSYRNLAYHEQYF. CDR3 coding DNA: TGTGCCGGCAGTTACCGAAATCTCGCCTACCACGAGCAGTACTTC.

For this clonotype: This may stem from a read error, because a much larger clone lies one nucleotide away. Since the CDR3 does not end with the conserved phenylalanine or tryptophan, this likely comes from a read error. The V call is TRBV19, the J call TRBJ1-5; 8 bases are a match to TRBD1. Germline lookup yields CDR1 LNHDA and CDR2 SQIVND (reference sequence). There are 14 residues in the CDR3. V lost 9 bases, J lost 2 bases, and 6 bases stayed unmatched. The CDR3 DNA sequence: TGTGCCAGCCTCAGGGGGCCGGGCAATCAGCCCCAGCATCTT. This codes for CASLRGPGNQPQHL.

This clonotype was observed at least ten times. The CDR3 DNA is TGTGCTAGTGGTTTAGATGACTCTGGGGCCAACGTCCTGACTTTC. Translation gives CASGLDDSGANVLTF. The chain couples TRBV12-5 to TRBJ2-6; D is uncertain. Germline-derived CDR1 and CDR2 are LGHNT and FRNRAP. The CDR3 covers 15 residues. V lost 3 bases and J lost 0, with 6 bases in between.

This clonotype was seen ten or more times. The chain has TRBV20-1 and TRBJ2-5; D is undetermined. The ends were cut back, 0 bases at V and 5 bases at J, with 4 bases in the middle. In germline, CDR1 is DFQATT, CDR2 SNEGSKA (reference sequence). The CDR3 contains 11 residues. CDR3: CSARDLETQYF. In DNA, the CDR3 is TGCAGTGCTAGAGATCTGGAGACCCAGTACTTC.

The CDR3 DNA is TGTGCCAGCAGCCCCCCGGGACAGGGTTTCAACGAGCAGTACTTC. Its protein is CASSPPGQGFNEQYF. The gene calls are TRBV7-9 and TRBJ2-7, with 9 bases matching TRBD1. Germline V CDR1 and CDR2: SEHNR, FQNEAQ (reference sequence). V shed 5 bases, J shed 5 bases, and the junction held 10 bases outside the gene matches. There are 15 residues in the CDR3.

This clonotype was counted many times. This chain joins TRBV6-5 and TRBJ2-2; 14 nucleotides line up with TRBD2. CDR3 length: 14 residues. The germline V gene encodes CDR1 MNHEY and CDR2 SVGAGI. With 6 bases clipped from V and 8 bases from J, the junction kept 2 bases outside the gene matches. The DNA of the CDR3 is TGTGCCAGCAGCGGGACTAGCGGGAGAGGGGAGCTGTTTTTT. It encodes CASSGTSGRGELFF.

The V and J genes are TRBV11-3 and TRBJ2-7; the D call may be TRBD1 or TRBD2 (5 bases each). V gave up 0 bases and J gave up 2 bases, with 17 bases separating them. Germline CDR1 and CDR2: SGHNT and YENEEA. CDR3 length: 17 residues. This chain's CDR3 is CASSLDLEGIRTYEQYF. The CDR3 bases are TGTGCCAGCAGCTTAGATCTTGAGGGGATTCGAACCTACGAGCAGTACTTC.

J is TRBJ2-7 and V is TRBV12-3 or TRBV12-4; the match to TRBD1 covers 7 bases. Trimming removed 5 bases from V and 5 bases from J; junction bases left unmatched: 12. The CDR3 spans 15 residues. As DNA, the CDR3 is TGTGCCAGCAGTCAAATCACAGGGGTTCGACACGAGCAGTACTTC. It specifies CASSQITGVRHEQYF.

This clonotype showed up many times. This chain links TRBV29-1 with TRBJ2-3; 8 bases are a match to TRBD2. V shed 0 bases, J shed 4 bases, and the junction held 6 bases outside the gene matches. CDR1 is SQVTM and CDR2 is ANQGSEA in the germline V gene. The CDR3 has 15 amino acids. The CDR3 sequence is CSVEDVAGSADTQYF. For the CDR3, the DNA is TGCAGCGTTGAAGATGTAGCGGGAAGCGCAGATACGCAGTATTTT.

This clonotype was seen more than once but under ten times. The chain recombines TRBV5-6 with TRBJ2-7; TRBD1 aligns across 7 bases. Germline V lookup: CDR1 SGHDT, CDR2 YYEEEE. Germline trimming cut 4 bases from V and 7 bases from J; bases unmatched to any gene: 14. The length of the CDR3 is 15 residues. The CDR3 DNA is TGTGCCAGCAGCCCCGGGGACAGAGCCTACGTGGAGCAGTACTTC. Translating it yields CASSPGDRAYVEQYF. The whole variable domain, filled in from reference TRBV5-6 and TRBJ2-7, reads DAGVTQSPTHLIKTRGQQVTLRCSPKSGHDTVSWYQQALGQGPQFIFQYYEEEERQRGNFPDRFSGHQFPNYSSELNVNALLLGDSALYLCASSPGDRAYVEQYFGPGTRLTVT.

The J gene is TRBJ2-1, the V gene TRBV27, with 8 bases that match TRBD2. Looked up from germline, CDR1 is MNHEY and CDR2 is SMNVEV (reference sequence). V was pared by 6 bases and J by 2 bases, with 12 bases of the junction left unmatched. This CDR3 has 17 amino acids. The CDR3: CASRPLELAEAYNEQFF. For the CDR3, the DNA is TGTGCCAGCAGACCCCTCGAACTAGCGGAAGCCTACAATGAGCAGTTCTTC.

This clonotype showed up just a few times. The chain recombines TRBV6-5 with TRBJ2-1; no firm D call. The CDR3 sequence is 12 residues long. CDR1 is MNHEY and CDR2 is SVGAGI in the germline V gene. Trimming pared 6 bases from V and 4 bases from J, leaving 7 bases between. For the CDR3, the DNA is TGTGCCAGCAGGGGGTATTACAATGAGCAGTTCTTC. Translated, it gives CASRGYYNEQFF.

In its sample, this clonotype was seen many times. The rearrangement joins TRBV5-8 to TRBJ2-3; no clear D. The CDR3 contains 14 residues. CDR1 is SGHTS and CDR2 is YDEGEE in the germline V gene. Trimming removed 4 bases at V and 5 bases at J, with 14 bases between. The CDR3 here is CASSPLFQGDTQYF. In DNA form, the CDR3 reads TGTGCCAGCAGCCCCCTCTTCCAAGGAGATACGCAGTATTTT.

The sample holds many counts of this clonotype. The V call is TRBV19, the J call TRBJ1-1; the D is unclear. The CDR3 is 19 amino acids. Trimming removed 0 bases from V and 1 base from J, with 21 bases in between. Germline assignment: CDR1 LNHDA and CDR2 SQIVND (reference sequence). CDR3: CASSIDLSVGQNENTEAFF. CDR3 DNA sequence: TGTGCCAGTAGTATAGATCTATCCGTGGGTCAGAACGAGAACACTGAAGCTTTCTTT.

As regards this clonotype: A clone one base away is much larger, so this may be a read error. The V call is TRBV29-1, the J call TRBJ2-3; D possibly uses TRBD1 or TRBD2 (5 bases each). This CDR3 is 12 amino acids long. In germline, CDR1 is SQVTM, CDR2 ANQGSEA. This CDR3 reads CSVGDLTDTRYF. The CDR3 DNA reads TGCAGCGTTGGGGACCTCACAGATACGCGGTATTTT.

This clonotype showed up many times. The rearrangement links TRBV19 to TRBJ2-5, with D perhaps matching TRBD2 (6 bases). The length of the CDR3 is 17 residues. Germline V gene data show CDR1 as LNHDA and CDR2 as SQIVND (reference sequence). V dropped 5 bases and J dropped 2 bases, with 21 bases sitting between them. The CDR3 protein is CASSARLVALRQETQYF. CDR3 nucleotides: TGTGCCAGTAGTGCACGACTAGTAGCCCTACGTCAAGAGACCCAGTACTTC.

The V call is TRBV21-1, the J call TRBJ2-7. TRBV21-1 is an annotated pseudogene. The CDR3 length is 16 residues. CDR3 loop: CASSKARMDLRYEQYF. The CDR3 DNA follows: TGTGCCAGCAGCAAAGCGCGTATGGACCTCCGCTACGAGCAGTACTTC.

Only a few counts were recorded for this clonotype. The chain links TRBV5-6 to TRBJ2-7; TRBD1 agrees at 8 bases. V lost 2 bases and J lost 3; bases outside the gene matches: 7. The CDR3 runs to 15 residues. Per germline, CDR1 SGHDT and CDR2 YYEEEE. CDR3 protein: CASSFFGTGHYEQYF. The CDR3 DNA follows: TGTGCCAGCAGCTTCTTCGGGACAGGTCACTACGAGCAGTACTTC.

Many counts were recorded for this clonotype. This rearrangement joins TRBV4-1 to TRBJ2-1; 8 bases map to TRBD2. With V trimmed by 1 base and J by 6 bases, 5 bases remained unmatched. There are 15 residues in the CDR3. Germline V gives CDR1 MGHRA, CDR2 YSYEKL. CDR3 nucleotide sequence: TGCGCCAGCAGCCAAGCCCGGGGACTAGTCAATGAGCAGTTCTTC. As protein: CASSQARGLVNEQFF.

The rearrangement joins TRBV3-1 to TRBJ2-7; the D is unclear. CDR3 length equals 14 residues. Trimming pared 2 bases from V and 3 bases from J, leaving 11 bases between. Germline V gives CDR1 LGHDT, CDR2 YNNKEL (reference sequence). The CDR3 sequence: CASSQRDLGYEQYF. In DNA, the CDR3 is TGTGCCAGCAGCCAAAGGGATCTTGGCTACGAGCAGTACTTC.

The chain is built from TRBV27 and TRBJ2-7; 10 bases agree with TRBD2. This CDR3 is built from 13 residues. Germline CDR1 and CDR2: MNHEY and SMNVEV (reference sequence). The V segment lost 6 bases and the J segment 6 bases; nucleotides outside the gene matches: 5. CDR3 protein: CASRPGLALEQYF. The CDR3 coding sequence is TGTGCCAGCAGACCGGGACTAGCGCTCGAGCAGTACTTC.

This clonotype was seen many times. The chain has TRBV13 and TRBJ1-3; D gene unclear. There are 14 residues in the CDR3. The V gene's germline CDR1 is PRHDT and CDR2 FYEKMQ (reference sequence). Between the trimmed V and J ends, which lost 2 bases and 4 bases, there was a span of 9 bases. Written as DNA, the CDR3 is TGTGCCAGCAGCTTAAGAATGCACGGAAACACCATATATTTT. This encodes CASSLRMHGNTIYF.

In the case of this clonotype: An end of the junction does not agree with germline; a read error may underlie this. V and J are TRBV7-6 and TRBJ1-4; D possibly corresponds to TRBD1 (5 bases). The CDR3 has 17 residues. Germline V lookup: CDR1 SGHVS, CDR2 FNYEAQ. Here the CDR3 reads CASSLDKVKRGDEKLFF. The DNA for the CDR3 is TGTGCCAGCAGCTTAGATAAAGTTAAGCGGGGGGATGAAAAATTGTTTTTT. Filled out from reference TRBV7-6 and TRBJ1-4, the complete variable domain reads GAGVSQSPRYKVTKRGQDVALRCDPISGHVSLYWYRQALGQGPEFLTYFNYEAQQDKSGLPNDRFSAERPEGSISTLTIQRTEQRDSAMYRCASSLDKVKRGDEKLFFGSGTQLSVL.

This clonotype was seen at least ten times. A read error may produce the germline difference seen at one junction end. The chain uses TRBV4-2 and TRBJ2-3; TRBD2 aligns across 7 bases. Germline CDR1 LGHNA, CDR2 YNFKEQ. CDR3 size: 16 residues. CDR3 protein: CASSQDMAGGTDTQYF. The CDR3 DNA follows: TGCGCCAGCAGCCAAGATATGGCGGGGGGCACAGATACGCAGTATTTT.

Comment on this clonotype: A much larger clone sits a single nucleotide away, making a read error possible. V is TRBV6-6 and J is TRBJ1-4, with D unresolved. Germline values: CDR1 MNHNY, CDR2 SVGAGI (reference sequence). CDR3 length: 13 residues. Written as DNA, the CDR3 is TGTGCCAGCAGTGCTGCAACTAATGAAAAACTGCTTTTT. Amino acids: CASSAATNEKLLF.

This clonotype was recorded once. A much more abundant neighbour one base away suggests this may be a read error. The chain joins TRBV2 to TRBJ1-1; D call uncertain. Germline loops: CDR1 SNHLY, CDR2 FYNNEI. Trimming pared 5 bases from V and 5 bases from J, leaving 9 bases between. The CDR3 runs 12 residues. The CDR3 DNA follows: TGTGCCAGCAGTCCCGTCAGGACTGAAGCTTTCTTT. Its protein is CASSPVRTEAFF.

On this clonotype: Possible read error: a much larger clone is one base away. The chain links TRBV3-1 to TRBJ2-3, with D maybe TRBD1 (5 bases). Germline lookup yields CDR1 LGHDT and CDR2 YNNKEL (reference sequence). The CDR3 consists of 14 residues. The CDR3 bases are TGTGTCAGCAGCCAGGGCGGCAGGGTGGATACGCAGTATTTT. Translating gives CVSSQGGRVDTQYF.

The CDR3 DNA is TGTGCCAGCAGCCCGACCCTAGGGGACAGGGGGCTGATGGACTACACCTTC. This sequence encodes CASSPTLGDRGLMDYTF. The chain recombines TRBV7-9 with TRBJ1-2; 12 bases are shared with TRBD1. The germline V gene encodes CDR1 SEHNR and CDR2 FQNEAQ (reference sequence). CDR3 length: 17 amino acids. With V trimmed by 5 bases and J by 10 bases, 17 bases remained unmatched.

This clonotype has ten or more counts. V usage is TRBV5-6 and J usage is TRBJ2-7; a weak D match, TRBD2 (6 bases). V was clipped by 0 bases and J by 3 bases, with 19 bases between them. Germline loops: CDR1 SGHDT, CDR2 YYEEEE. The CDR3 runs 17 residues. The CDR3 region has the DNA TGTGCCAGCAGCTTGGTGGTAGCGGCGATACCCAACTACGAGCAGTACTTC. Translating gives CASSLVVAAIPNYEQYF. The entire variable domain, with the rest obtained from reference TRBV5-6 and TRBJ2-7, is as follows: DAGVTQSPTHLIKTRGQQVTLRCSPKSGHDTVSWYQQALGQGPQFIFQYYEEEERQRGNFPDRFSGHQFPNYSSELNVNALLLGDSALYLCASSLVVAAIPNYEQYFGPGTRLTVT.